Each of the 30 T cell receptor beta chains below was sequenced from the same sample in a study of shared T cell receptors in the human thymus. Method: immunoSEQ multiplex PCR; TCRdb's copy keeps in-frame clones and lacks some. There are approximately 730,000 clones in the sample; 70% to 90% occur only once, and about 0.0098% lies in the top ten. The data were also submitted as part of a second study, on human thymus T cells.

Sample: thymocytes. Receptors were obtained from a girl under two years old with a congenital heart defect.

The rearrangement links TRBV10-3 to TRBJ2-1, with 8 bases that match TRBD2. This CDR3 contains 13 residues. Trimming removed 10 bases from V and 7 bases from J; junction bases left unmatched: 9. Germline assignment: CDR1 ENHRY and CDR2 SYGVKD. CDR3 region: CATQVAGQNEQFF. For the CDR3, the DNA is TGTGCCACTCAAGTAGCGGGGCAAAATGAGCAGTTCTTC.

The chain joins TRBV18 to TRBJ1-1; no firm D call. Germline V gene sequence: CDR1 KGHSH, CDR2 LQKENI. The CDR3 consists of 17 residues. Trimming left V 1 base short and J 1 base short, with 16 bases between. DNA of the CDR3: TGTGCCAGCTCACCACGGGTTCAATCCCGACAGAACACTGAAGCTTTCTTT. This codes for CASSPRVQSRQNTEAFF.

As DNA, the CDR3 is TGTGCCAGCAGTTTTGTGTCCGTCTGGGACAGTCCCTATGGCTACACCTTC. This encodes CASSFVSVWDSPYGYTF. This sequence joins TRBV28 and TRBJ1-2, with 7 bases identical to TRBD1. This CDR3 has 17 residues. Germline V gene lookup returns CDR1 MDHEN and CDR2 SYDVKM. After removal of 3 bases from V and 4 bases from J, the junction contained 14 bases not matched to a gene.

J is TRBJ2-5 and V is TRBV28; 8 nucleotides align to TRBD1. Germline-derived CDR1 and CDR2 are MDHEN and SYDVKM. The V gene end was trimmed by 6 bases and the J gene end by 4 bases; junction bases not matched to a gene: 10. The CDR3 spans 15 residues. In DNA, the CDR3 is TGTGCCAGCAGCCACCCCTCGGACAGGGCAGAGACCCAGTACTTC. This encodes CASSHPSDRAETQYF.

This chain links TRBV27 with TRBJ2-7, with a tentative D call TRBD1 (5 bases). Germline CDR1 and CDR2: MNHEY and SMNVEV (reference sequence). V was clipped by 3 bases and J by 3 bases, with 6 bases between them. The CDR3 is 12 residues long. CDR3 sequence (DNA): TGTGCCAGCAGTTTGGGGCACTACGAGCAGTACTTC. It is translated as CASSLGHYEQYF.

This sequence joins TRBV4-3 and TRBJ1-3, with D possibly being TRBD1 (5 bases). The CDR3 consists of 15 residues. Trimming took off 3 bases at V and 0 bases at J, with 9 bases between the two ends. Germline CDR1 reads LGHNA; CDR2 reads YSLEER. The CDR3 loop reads CASSQTAFSGNTIYF. The CDR3 nucleotides read TGCGCCAGCAGCCAGACAGCCTTCTCTGGAAACACCATATATTTT.

The chain couples TRBV29-1 to TRBJ2-2; no clear D gene. The CDR3 has 14 amino acids. Trimming pared 6 bases from V and 1 base from J, leaving 12 bases between. Germline V gene lookup returns CDR1 SQVTM and CDR2 ANQGSEA. CDR3 DNA sequence: TGCAGCGTCACCCCCACAGTGAACACCGGGGAGCTGTTTTTT. Translating gives CSVTPTVNTGELFF.

V is TRBV5-1 and J is TRBJ1-1; D remains unclear. CDR1 SGHRS and CDR2 YFSETQ come from the germline V gene. Trimming shortened V by 4 bases and J by 1 base, and 11 bases separated the two germline ends. The CDR3 spans 14 residues. CDR3 in DNA: TGCGCCAGCAGCCCACCTACTGAGAACACTGAAGCTTTCTTT. It translates to CASSPPTENTEAFF. Supplemented by reference TRBV5-1 and TRBJ1-1, the full variable domain reads KAGVTQTPRYLIKTRGQQVTLSCSPISGHRSVSWYQQTPGQGLQFLFEYFSETQRNKGNFPGRFSGRQFSNSRSEMNVSTLELGDSALYLCASSPPTENTEAFFGQGTRLTVV.

The chain joins TRBV5-4 to TRBJ2-7, with TRBD1 matching over 7 bases. In germline, CDR1 is SGHNT, CDR2 YYREEE (reference sequence). V lost 4 bases to trimming and J lost 6 bases; unmatched junction nucleotides: 7. This CDR3 spans 13 amino acids. CDR3 coding DNA: TGTGCCAGCAGCCCCGACAGGGTTCCCGAGCAGTACTTC. Amino acid sequence: CASSPDRVPEQYF.

Comment on this clone: The same CDR3 can be traced to other DNA sequences in this sample. The rearrangement joins TRBV19 to TRBJ1-2; no clear D. V was trimmed by 3 bases and J by 5 bases, leaving 13 bases between them. The CDR3 is 14 residues long. Germline assignment: CDR1 LNHDA and CDR2 SQIVND (reference sequence). CDR3 sequence (DNA): TGTGCCAGTAGTATTGAGGGAGGAGTATATGGCTACACCTTC. Translated, it gives CASSIEGGVYGYTF.

The chain joins TRBV10-3 to TRBJ2-7; D might be TRBD1 (5 bases). Germline V gene lookup returns CDR1 ENHRY and CDR2 SYGVKD. The CDR3 spans 18 residues. V was pared by 11 bases and J by 0 bases, with 29 bases between. Here the CDR3 reads CASKSGRFDSVSSYEQYF. The CDR3 DNA follows: TGTGCCTCCAAGTCTGGTAGGTTCGACAGTGTTAGCTCCTACGAGCAGTACTTC.

This chain uses TRBV7-9 with TRBJ2-3; 10 positions match TRBD1. The V gene's germline CDR1 is SEHNR and CDR2 FQNEAQ (reference sequence). The CDR3 runs 18 residues. V was pared by 2 bases and J by 0 bases, with 8 bases of the junction left unmatched. The CDR3 region has the DNA TGTGCCAGCAGCTTACCAAAACGGACAGGGGGGAGCACAGATACGCAGTATTTT. Its protein is CASSLPKRTGGSTDTQYF.

The chain joins TRBV6-1 to TRBJ2-7; the D gene is possibly TRBD1 (5 bases). The germline CDR1 and CDR2 sequences are MNHNS and SASEGT. There are 15 residues in the CDR3. V was pared by 2 bases and J by 2 bases, with 13 bases between. Here the CDR3 DNA reads TGTGCCAGCAGTGAAATTCTCAGGGTTCCCTACGAGCAGTACTTC. Translation gives CASSEILRVPYEQYF.

The chain carries TRBV7-9 and TRBJ1-1; unclear D gene. V was shortened by 2 bases and J by 4 bases, with 11 bases between the two germline ends. CDR1 is SEHNR, CDR2 FQNEAQ, per germline (reference sequence). This CDR3 spans 14 amino acids. The DNA for the CDR3 is TGTGCCAGCAGCTTAAGGCAGGTAGGCACTGAAGCTTTCTTT. Protein sequence: CASSLRQVGTEAFF.

The chain recombines TRBV6-5 with TRBJ1-6; D uncertain. Per germline, CDR1 MNHEY and CDR2 SVGAGI. The ends were cut back, 4 bases at V and 0 bases at J, with 10 bases in the middle. This CDR3 is built from 16 residues. CDR3 sequence (DNA): TGTGCCAGCAGTTCCTATAGGAGCTCCTATAATTCACCCCTCCACTTT. It codes for CASSSYRSSYNSPLHF.

This clone was counted once. The V gene is TRBV10-2, the J gene TRBJ1-1, with D possibly matching TRBD1 (5 bases). The CDR3 extends over 15 amino acids. V lost 8 bases to trimming and J lost 4 bases, with 20 bases between them. From germline, CDR1 is WSHSY and CDR2 SAAADI. The CDR3: CASLRTRLRGTEAFF. In DNA, the CDR3 is TGCGCCAGCCTACGCACCAGGCTAAGGGGCACTGAAGCTTTCTTT.

This sequence joins TRBV28 and TRBJ2-2; 7 bases line up with TRBD1. Germline V gene lookup returns CDR1 MDHEN and CDR2 SYDVKM. The junction had 9 bases not matched to a gene; V was cut back by 4 bases and J by 1 base. The length of the CDR3 is 17 residues. The CDR3 reads CASSSHDRDKNTGELFF. CDR3 nucleotides: TGTGCCAGCAGTTCGCATGACAGGGACAAGAACACCGGGGAGCTGTTTTTT.

V and J are TRBV4-1 and TRBJ2-3; 10 nucleotides match TRBD2. The V gene end was trimmed by 8 bases and the J gene end by 1 base; junction bases not matched to a gene: 9. Germline CDR1 reads MGHRA; CDR2 reads YSYEKL. The CDR3 totals 16 residues. The DNA for the CDR3 is TGCGCCAGCGCACAAACCGGGACTAGCGGCACAGATACGCAGTATTTT. It is translated as CASAQTGTSGTDTQYF.

The CDR3 loop is CASIPWSDSSNEKLFF. The CDR3 region has the DNA TGTGCCAGCATACCATGGTCCGACAGCTCTAATGAAAAACTGTTTTTT. J is TRBJ1-4 and V is TRBV7-9; weak D call: TRBD1 (5 bases). V lost 7 bases and J 3 bases, leaving 18 bases between the germline ends. Per the germline V gene, CDR1 is SEHNR and CDR2 is FQNEAQ (reference sequence). The CDR3 contains 16 residues.

This clone came up a few times. V gene TRBV6-1 combines with J gene TRBJ1-5; TRBD1 aligns across 12 bases. V was pared by 3 bases and J by 2 bases, with 8 bases of the junction left unmatched. Germline V gene sequence: CDR1 MNHNS, CDR2 SASEGT. CDR3 length: 18 amino acids. The chain's CDR3 is CASSEGDRGRVGNQPQHF. In nucleotides, the CDR3 is TGTGCCAGCAGTGAGGGGGACAGGGGGCGGGTGGGCAATCAGCCCCAGCATTTT.

The chain uses TRBV19 and TRBJ1-1, with a possible D match to TRBD1 (6 bases). Looked up from germline, CDR1 is LNHDA and CDR2 is SQIVND (reference sequence). The CDR3 contains 12 residues. Trimming shortened V by 7 bases and J by 11 bases, and 17 bases separated the two germline ends. The CDR3 region is CASNTGRARAFF. In nucleotides, the CDR3 is TGTGCCAGTAATACAGGGAGGGCGCGTGCTTTCTTT.

V gene TRBV27 combines with J gene TRBJ1-5; D unclear. The CDR3 spans 13 residues. Trimming stripped 3 bases from V and 6 bases from J, with 9 bases between. Germline loops: CDR1 MNHEY, CDR2 SMNVEV (reference sequence). CDR3 amino acids: CASSFGRSQPQHF. The CDR3 DNA follows: TGTGCCAGCAGTTTTGGGAGGAGTCAGCCCCAGCATTTT.

This chain links TRBV5-8 with TRBJ2-7; TRBD2 agrees at 11 bases. With V trimmed by 0 bases and J by 3 bases, 8 bases remained unmatched. Germline V gene lookup returns CDR1 SGHTS and CDR2 YDEGEE. The CDR3 is 17 residues long. This CDR3 is CASSLVMLAGGVYEQYF. In DNA form, the CDR3 reads TGTGCCAGCAGCTTGGTAATGCTAGCGGGGGGCGTCTACGAGCAGTACTTC.

The J gene is TRBJ1-2, the V gene TRBV5-1, with 11 bases identical to TRBD1. V was clipped by 0 bases and J by 5 bases; unmatched bases: 15. In germline, CDR1 is SGHRS, CDR2 YFSETQ. CDR3 length: 19 residues. The DNA of the CDR3 is TGCGCCAGCAGCTTGGCCCAACCGAACAACCGGGACAGGGGGTATGGCTACACCTTC. Translation gives CASSLAQPNNRDRGYGYTF. The variable domain in full, completed from reference TRBV5-1 and TRBJ1-2, reads KAGVTQTPRYLIKTRGQQVTLSCSPISGHRSVSWYQQTPGQGLQFLFEYFSETQRNKGNFPGRFSGRQFSNSRSEMNVSTLELGDSALYLCASSLAQPNNRDRGYGYTFGSGTRLTVV.

V is TRBV19 and J is TRBJ2-7, with D hard to call. Germline V CDR1 and CDR2: LNHDA, SQIVND (reference sequence). V gave up 5 bases and J gave up 4 bases, with 6 bases separating them. The CDR3 has 11 residues. The CDR3 loop reads CASSVGYEQYF. The CDR3 DNA is TGTGCCAGTAGTGTCGGTTACGAGCAGTACTTC.

This clone has only one observation. The CDR3 nucleotides are TGTGCCAGCAGCATTAGCTCCTATAATTCACCCCTCCACTTT. Protein product: CASSISSYNSPLHF. This chain links TRBV11-1 with TRBJ1-6; D gene uncertain. Germline V gene lookup returns CDR1 SGHAT and CDR2 FQDESV (reference sequence). The V gene lost 5 bases and the J gene lost 0 bases, with 5 bases spanning the gap. This CDR3 is built from 14 residues.

This clone was detected only once. J is TRBJ2-7 and V is TRBV4-1, with D possibly TRBD1 on 6 matching bases. CDR1 is MGHRA, CDR2 YSYEKL, per germline. The CDR3 runs to 15 residues. Trimming shortened V by 0 bases and J by 4 bases, and 13 bases separated the two germline ends. The CDR3 sequence is CASSQEPQGLYEQYF. CDR3 nucleotide sequence: TGCGCCAGCAGCCAAGAACCCCAGGGGCTATACGAGCAGTACTTC.

The J gene is TRBJ1-2, the V gene TRBV5-1; 9 bases line up with TRBD1. CDR1 is SGHRS, CDR2 YFSETQ, per germline. The CDR3 spans 15 residues. The J segment lost 4 bases and the V segment lost 7 bases, leaving 11 bases of the junction unmatched. In DNA, the CDR3 is TGCGCCAGCGGCCCGAGGACAGGGGTACCCTATGGCTACACCTTC. Translation: CASGPRTGVPYGYTF.

The chain links TRBV4-1 to TRBJ1-4; 9 nucleotides align to TRBD1. The CDR3 sequence is 20 residues long. V dropped 2 bases and J dropped 4; count of bases not matched to a gene: 17. Germline lookup yields CDR1 MGHRA and CDR2 YSYEKL. The CDR3 loop reads CASSQLPGTGSEGGNEKLFF. The CDR3 nucleotides are TGCGCCAGCAGCCAACTCCCGGGGACAGGGTCGGAAGGAGGTAATGAAAAACTGTTTTTT.

The J gene is TRBJ1-1, the V gene TRBV27, with 9 bases aligning to TRBD1. With V trimmed by 5 bases and J by 1 base, 8 bases remained unmatched. The CDR3 length is 16 residues. Germline V gene sequence: CDR1 MNHEY, CDR2 SMNVEV (reference sequence). The CDR3 DNA reads as TGTGCCAGCAGTATGAACCGGGACAGGGAGAACACTGAAGCTTTCTTT. As protein: CASSMNRDRENTEAFF.